These 21 T cell receptor beta chains came from one sample sequenced in a study of T cell responses to AZD1222 COVID-19 vaccine. The table came from immunoSEQ multiplex PCR; TCRdb's copy has only in-frame clones and leaves some out. The profile shows 140,000 to 150,000 clones, about 90% of them singletons. Here the sequenced sample was peripheral blood, taken 28 days after the second AZD1222 dose. These receptors were taken from an adult who received the AZD1222 COVID-19 vaccine.

The CDR3 sequence: CASSPPGQGYNYGYTF. The CDR3 nucleotides are TGTGCCAGCAGTCCCCCGGGACAGGGCTATAACTATGGCTACACCTTC. The V call is TRBV28, the J call TRBJ1-2; 9 nucleotides agree with TRBD1. J lost 1 base, V lost 5 bases, and 8 bases had no gene match. This CDR3 is 16 amino acids long. The germline CDR1 and CDR2 sequences are MDHEN and SYDVKM.

The V call is TRBV7-6, the J call TRBJ1-1; 9 nucleotides match TRBD1. The V gene's germline CDR1 is SGHVS and CDR2 FNYEAQ. V gave up 1 base and J gave up 4 bases; unmatched junction bases: 1. This CDR3 contains 14 residues. CDR3: CASSLETGGTEAFF. The CDR3 DNA reads as TGTGCCAGCAGCTTAGAGACAGGGGGCACTGAAGCTTTCTTT.

The CDR3, as DNA: TGCGCCAGCAGGCAGGGACAGGGTACGTCGGGCAATCAGCCCCAGCATTTT. It translates to CASRQGQGTSGNQPQHF. V is TRBV23-1 and J is TRBJ1-5; 9 bases agree with TRBD1. TRBV23-1 is recorded as an ORF, its role being uncertain. Trimming cost V 6 bases and J 2 bases; bases outside gene matches: 11. The length of the CDR3 is 17 residues.

V is TRBV28 and J is TRBJ1-5; D is unclear. CDR1 and CDR2 (germline): MDHEN, SYDVKM. There are 15 residues in the CDR3. V lost 5 bases, J lost 5 bases, and 16 bases lay in between. Here the CDR3 reads CASSPPIPFDQPQHF. For the CDR3, the DNA is TGTGCCAGCAGTCCCCCCATTCCTTTCGATCAGCCCCAGCATTTT.

The chain links TRBV7-8 to TRBJ2-3; either TRBD1 or TRBD2 may fit D (5 bases each). CDR3 length equals 11 residues. Looked up from germline, CDR1 is SGHVS and CDR2 is FQNEAQ. The ends were cut back, 5 bases at V and 10 bases at J, with 10 bases in the middle. CDR3 DNA: TGTGCCAGCAGCCTAAGGGGAGCGCAGTATTTT. Residues: CASSLRGAQYF.

Only one count was recorded for this clone. The rearrangement uses TRBV7-9 and TRBJ1-4, with D uncertain. The CDR3 runs 14 residues. Trimming cost V 0 bases and J 12 bases, with 14 bases left between them. Germline lookup yields CDR1 SEHNR and CDR2 FQNEAQ (reference sequence). The CDR3 nucleotides are TGTGCCAGCAGCTTAGCGTTTGGGTCGGCGGAACTGTTTTTT. Encoded protein: CASSLAFGSAELFF.

This clone was observed once. This chain links TRBV7-2 with TRBJ2-1, with 8 bases lining up with TRBD2. The CDR3 contains 16 residues. V shed 1 base, J shed 4 bases, and the junction held 6 bases outside the gene matches. Germline CDR1 and CDR2: SGHTA and FQGNSA. In DNA form, the CDR3 reads TGTGCCAGCAGCTTAGTCGCGGGAGGAGGGTACAATGAGCAGTTCTTC. It codes for CASSLVAGGGYNEQFF.

For the CDR3, the DNA is TGTGCCTGGAGTCCGCAGGGTTTCGAGCAGTACTTC. Translation gives CAWSPQGFEQYF. The rearrangement uses TRBV30 and TRBJ2-7; TRBD1 might be the D (5 bases). The CDR3 covers 12 residues. The germline V gene encodes CDR1 GTSNPN and CDR2 SVGIG (reference sequence). V lost 2 bases and J 6 bases, leaving 11 bases between the germline ends. The full variable domain, with the rest looked up from reference TRBV30 and TRBJ2-7, is SQTIHQWPATLVQPVGSPLSLECTVEGTSNPNLYWYRQAAGRGLQLLFYSVGIGQISSEVPQNLSASRPQDRQFILSSKKLLLSDSGFYLCAWSPQGFEQYFGPGTRLTVT.

V and J are TRBV10-3 and TRBJ2-6, with 9 bases that match TRBD1. Germline-derived CDR1 and CDR2 are ENHRY and SYGVKD. Unmatched junction bases numbered 8, after V lost 6 bases and J lost 2 bases. The CDR3 runs 17 residues. The CDR3: CAIRGDRAEPGANVLTF. The CDR3, as DNA: TGTGCCATCAGGGGGGACAGGGCGGAACCTGGGGCCAACGTCCTGACTTTC.

This clone turned up a few times. The chain has TRBV4-1 and TRBJ1-6; D uncertain. The germline V gene encodes CDR1 MGHRA and CDR2 YSYEKL. The CDR3 contains 16 residues. Trimming took 4 bases from V and 0 from J, leaving 10 bases between them. Written as DNA, the CDR3 is TGCGCCAGCAGCCCGGCCCCGAGCTCCTATAATTCACCCCTCCACTTT. Translating gives CASSPAPSSYNSPLHF.

This chain connects TRBV4-2 to TRBJ2-2, with 9 positions matching TRBD1. The CDR3 spans 15 residues. After removal of 4 bases from V and 6 bases from J, the junction contained 6 bases not matched to a gene. The V gene's germline CDR1 is LGHNA and CDR2 YNFKEQ. The CDR3 sequence: CASSPGTGTSGELFF. In nucleotides, the CDR3 is TGTGCCAGCAGCCCAGGGACAGGGACATCCGGGGAGCTGTTTTTT.

This chain uses TRBV24-1 with TRBJ2-4, with D perhaps TRBD1 (6 bases). Germline V gene lookup returns CDR1 KGHDR and CDR2 SFDVKD. Trimming shortened V by 7 bases and J by 1 base, and 16 bases separated the two germline ends. This CDR3 is built from 16 residues. CDR3 sequence: CATSGKAGVAKNIQYF. DNA of the CDR3: TGTGCCACCAGCGGAAAGGCAGGGGTGGCCAAAAACATTCAGTACTTC.

The V gene is TRBV19, the J gene TRBJ2-1, with D tentatively TRBD1 or TRBD2 (5 bases each). The germline CDR1 and CDR2 sequences are LNHDA and SQIVND (reference sequence). This CDR3 is built from 15 residues. V was pared by 3 bases and J by 9 bases, with 18 bases between. CDR3 amino acids: CASSIGGGVGVEQFF. DNA of the CDR3: TGTGCCAGTAGTATTGGGGGTGGGGTTGGGGTTGAGCAGTTCTTC.

This clone was detected once. The V call is TRBV5-1, the J call TRBJ1-4; D is ambiguous. This CDR3 is 14 amino acids long. V was pared by 0 bases and J by 4 bases, with 7 bases between. Germline assignment: CDR1 SGHRS and CDR2 YFSETQ. The CDR3 nucleotides are TGCGCCAGCAGCTTGGACGGTTTTAATGAAAAACTGTTTTTT. Its protein product is CASSLDGFNEKLFF.

This sequence joins TRBV4-3 and TRBJ2-5, with 9 bases aligning to TRBD2. Trimming took 0 bases from V and 5 from J; bases not matched to a gene: 10. Germline V gives CDR1 LGHNA, CDR2 YSLEER. There are 17 residues in the CDR3. CDR3 in amino acids: CASSQDWPSGIGETQYF. The CDR3 DNA follows: TGCGCCAGCAGCCAAGATTGGCCTAGCGGGATCGGGGAGACCCAGTACTTC.

The chain combines TRBV11-2 with TRBJ2-7; D call uncertain. This CDR3 is 14 amino acids long. Germline CDR1 is SGHAT and CDR2 is FQNNGV. Trimming left V 5 bases short and J 5 bases short, with 16 bases between. CDR3 region: CASSLGYGLNEQYF. For the CDR3, the DNA is TGTGCCAGCAGCCTAGGCTACGGTCTGAACGAGCAGTACTTC.

J is TRBJ1-2 and V is TRBV7-2; 9 positions agree with TRBD1. The CDR3 extends over 15 amino acids. The germline V gene encodes CDR1 SGHTA and CDR2 FQGNSA. V shed 5 bases and J 8 bases; nucleotides not matched to a gene: 12. The CDR3 reads CASSPLRDRVQGYTF. For the CDR3, the DNA is TGTGCCAGCAGCCCCCTTAGGGACAGGGTTCAAGGCTACACCTTC. The full variable domain, rest sourced from reference TRBV7-2 and TRBJ1-2, is GAGVSQSPSNKVTEKGKDVELRCDPISGHTALYWYRQSLGQGLEFLIYFQGNSAPDKSGLPSDRFSAERTGGSVSTLTIQRTQQEDSAVYLCASSPLRDRVQGYTFGSGTRLTVV.

This sequence joins TRBV5-6 and TRBJ1-5; no clear D. Trimming removed 2 bases at V and 6 bases at J, with 12 bases between. Germline CDR1 and CDR2: SGHDT and YYEEEE. The CDR3 totals 14 residues. This CDR3 is CASSLNGIGQPQHF. The CDR3 coding sequence is TGTGCCAGCAGCTTAAACGGAATCGGTCAGCCCCAGCATTTT.

The gene calls are TRBV4-3 and TRBJ2-7, with D uncertain. The length of the CDR3 is 16 residues. V lost 4 bases and J lost 2, with 18 bases in between. Looked up from germline, CDR1 is LGHNA and CDR2 is YSLEER. CDR3 in amino acids: CASSPYAAGATYEQYF. As DNA, the CDR3 is TGCGCCAGCAGCCCATACGCGGCAGGCGCGACCTACGAGCAGTACTTC.

V gene TRBV9 combines with J gene TRBJ2-7; the match to TRBD1 covers 8 bases. V was clipped by 4 bases and J by 7 bases; unmatched bases: 22. The germline gives CDR1 SGDLS, CDR2 YYNGEE. CDR3 length equals 18 residues. CDR3 sequence: CASSRSGQGFRGLKEQYF. CDR3 nucleotides: TGTGCCAGCAGCCGCAGTGGACAGGGTTTCCGTGGGCTGAAGGAGCAGTACTTC. Based on the CDR3 plus reference TRBV9 and TRBJ2-7, the full variable domain is DSGVTQTPKHLITATGQRVTLRCSPRSGDLSVYWYQQSLDQGLQFLIQYYNGEERAKGNILERFSAQQFPDLHSELNLSSLELGDSALYFCASSRSGQGFRGLKEQYFGPGTRLTVT.

The CDR3 nucleotides are TGTGCCAGCAGCCAGGACACTAATGAAAAACTGTTTTTT. Amino acids: CASSQDTNEKLFF. The rearrangement joins TRBV4-2 to TRBJ1-4; no reliable D call. Germline CDR1 is LGHNA and CDR2 is YNFKEQ. The CDR3 extends over 13 amino acids. With 3 bases removed from V and 2 bases from J, the gap between germline ends came to 4 bases.